This T cell receptor (beta chain) was obtained from a study of blood T cell repertoires in COVID-19. The overall study: The United States, Italy and Spain were the sources of the acute and convalescent COVID-19 samples.

The CDR3 sequence is 14 residues long. V dropped 5 bases and J dropped 4 bases, with 14 bases sitting between them. Germline CDR1 SGHVS, CDR2 FNYEAQ. No more than 2 weeks before study entry, exposed participants had met a case of COVID-19. Using immunoSEQ multiplex PCR, the repertoire was profiled, and TCRdb retains in-frame clones only, with some absent. Among about 270,000 clones listed, more than 85% were seen once. This sequence was found in a man in his forties who had been exposed to COVID-19. The sample was PBMCs or T cells enriched from blood (not recorded which). This chain connects TRBV7-6 to TRBJ1-1, with D perhaps TRBD1 (5 bases). CDR3 in amino acids: CASSPEVQATEAFF. The CDR3 bases are TGTGCCAGCAGCCCCGAGGTACAGGCCACTGAAGCTTTCTTT.